This note documents a single T cell receptor beta chain sequence. Its recognized antigen is unknown. No base quality information exists; no much larger clone differs at one position. V gives up 5 bases and J gives up 4 bases, and the segment between their germline ends measures 12 bases. According to the germline V gene, CDR1 reads SGHTA and CDR2 reads FQGTGA. From the cysteine through the phenylalanine, the CDR3 covers 14 amino acids. The kept DNA is CDR3 alone, 42 bases in frame from the first base. This entry comes from a study of T cells in localized non-small cell lung cancer (TCRdb year 2020). Regarding the complete study: The study examined T cell repertoires in under 300 patients with early-stage NSCLC and compared tumors with uninvolved tumor-adjacent lungs. All 240 or so NSCLC patients in the cohort were treatment-naive and had localized lung tumors that were resected. A mean age of around 66 years was recorded for the NSCLC patients, of whom more than 120 were male and 107 were female. Study-wide conclusions, independent of this receptor: Uninvolved tumor-adjacent lung showed the highest T cell clonality, higher than tumor, which suggests more focused antigenic responses in the adjacent lung. Because the study design was exploratory, TCR variables were selected using unadjusted p-values without false-discovery rate correction. Because multi-region tumor sequencing was not done, intratumor heterogeneity could not be ruled out. Higher T cell density in blood was associated with longer overall survival, whereas higher clonality in adjacent lung was associated with shorter survival. A median of around 62 of the top 100 tumor clones turned up in the paired uninvolved adjacent lung, and roughly 30 of those clones also ranked among the top 100 of that same adjacent lung.

At diagnosis, tumor, uninvolved tumor-adjacent lung and peripheral blood were collected and then preserved as a mix of FFPE and fresh-frozen material. For TCR repertoire profiling, the blood samples were analyzed as peripheral blood mononuclear cells. TCR beta CDR3 regions were sequenced from DNA using the immunoSEQ Assay. In the authors' own workflow: T cell density was computed as TCR beta template counts normalized to usable DNA estimated by amplifying housekeeping genes. Using the preseqR package, richness was estimated by extrapolating to 120,000 templates for tissue samples and 400,000 templates for PBMC samples. Clonality was defined as one minus Pielou's evenness. Differential abundance testing on productive amino-acid clonotypes, with a minimum total count of 5 and an alpha of 0.1, was used to identify tissue-enriched TCRs. The Jaccard Index and the Morisita Overlap Index were used to quantify repertoire overlap between compartments. GLIPH grouped TCR beta CDR3s together with public tetramer-defined viral CDR3s, and a viral motif had to include at least three viral sequences and also show V-gene enrichment. TCRdb's version of the immuneACCESS table is confined to in-frame rearrangements and falls short of the full clone set. An unresolved V gene accounts for under half of the shortfall where checked; the remainder is of unknown origin. From that table come the V and J calls and clone size; the DNA was used to work out D and trimming. Here the sample has more than 45,000 clones; about 72% occur a single time. About 17% of the sample is in the top ten clones.

The source material was peripheral blood, sampled before any cancer treatment. In this chain, TRBV7-3 is recombined with TRBJ2-1; TRBD1 is perhaps the D gene, given 5 matching bases. This clonotype originated in a man between 40 and 69 years old with stage I squamous cell lung carcinoma. The CDR3 loop reads CASSPDTVYNEQFF. The nucleotide sequence reads TGTGCCAGCAGCCCGGACACGGTATACAATGAGCAGTTCTTC.